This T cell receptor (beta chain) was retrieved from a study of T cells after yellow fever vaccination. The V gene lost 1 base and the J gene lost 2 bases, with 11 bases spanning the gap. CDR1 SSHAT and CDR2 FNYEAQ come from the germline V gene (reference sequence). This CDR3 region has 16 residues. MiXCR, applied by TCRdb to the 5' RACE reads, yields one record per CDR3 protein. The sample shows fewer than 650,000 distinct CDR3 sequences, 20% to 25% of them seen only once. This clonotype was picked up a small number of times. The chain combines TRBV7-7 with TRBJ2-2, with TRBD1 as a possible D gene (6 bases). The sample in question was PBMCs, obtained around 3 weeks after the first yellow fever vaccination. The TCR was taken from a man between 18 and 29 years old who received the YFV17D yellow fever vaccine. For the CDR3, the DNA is TGTGCCAGCAGCTTAGAAGGCAGGGGTAACACCGGGGAGCTGTTTTTT. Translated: CASSLEGRGNTGELFF.